What follows is one T cell receptor beta chain and its context. No antigen is known for it. This sample is drawn from a study of cytomegalovirus exposure and HLA in healthy donors. Primers: 60 Vbeta forward and 13 Jbeta reverse. In the original analysis: Later work found approximately 87 million unique TCR beta chains, with 9.5 million to 11 million shared. Generated by immunoSEQ multiplex PCR, the TCRdb table keeps only in-frame clones and is missing some. V, J and clone size are those of that table, while D and trimming were read from the DNA. Counted here are 130,000 or so clones, more than 8% occurring once; the ten biggest clones make up 5.5%. Regarding the study as a whole: Some highly shared sequence variants likely arose as a pipeline artifact. Immune exposure was documented only through CMV serostatus.

CDR3 length: 12 amino acids. Germline CDR1 and CDR2: SQVTM and ANQGSEA. The V segment lost 7 bases and the J segment 4 bases; nucleotides outside the gene matches: 4. The gene calls are TRBV29-1 and TRBJ1-2; 9 nucleotides agree with TRBD1. Sequencing was carried out using PBMCs. This TCR derives from a man between 40 and 49 years old in good health and CMV-seronegative. The CDR3 DNA is TGCAGCGATGACAGGGGGGTCTATGGCTACACCTTC. Protein product: CSDDRGVYGYTF.